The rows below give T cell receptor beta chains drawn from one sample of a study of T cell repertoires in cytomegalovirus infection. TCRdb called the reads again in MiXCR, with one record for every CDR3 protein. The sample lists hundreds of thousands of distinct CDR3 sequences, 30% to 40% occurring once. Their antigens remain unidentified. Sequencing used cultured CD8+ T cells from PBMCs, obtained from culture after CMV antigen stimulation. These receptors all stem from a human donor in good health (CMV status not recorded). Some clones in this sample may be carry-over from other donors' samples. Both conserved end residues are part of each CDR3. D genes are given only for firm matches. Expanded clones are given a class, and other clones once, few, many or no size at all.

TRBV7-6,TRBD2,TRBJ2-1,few,TGTGCCAGCAGCTTAGTCACCATGGCGGGGGGGCTTAATGAGCAGTTCTTC,CASSLVTMAGGLNEQFF
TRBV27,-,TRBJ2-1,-,TGTGCCAGCAGTCCCTCAGGGGTCCTCGGCAATGAGCAGTTCTTC,CASSPSGVLGNEQFF
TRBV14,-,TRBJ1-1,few,TGTGCCAGCAGCCAAGAATATCCCCTACTCCAAGCTTTCTTT,CASSQEYPLLQAFF
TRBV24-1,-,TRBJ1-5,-,TGTGCCACCAGTGCAGACAGTAACAATCAGCCCCAGCATTTT,CATSADSNNQPQHF
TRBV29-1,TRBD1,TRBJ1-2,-,TGCAGCGCCTCGGGACAGGGTCCGGGCTACACCTTC,CSASGQGPGYTF
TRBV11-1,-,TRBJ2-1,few,TGTGCCAGCAGCTCCTATGGACGCTCCTACAATGAGCAGTTCTTC,CASSSYGRSYNEQFF
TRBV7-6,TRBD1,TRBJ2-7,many,TGTGCCAGCAGCGAATCGGGACAGGGGTCCTACGAGCAGTACTTC,CASSESGQGSYEQYF
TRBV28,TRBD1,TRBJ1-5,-,TGTGCCAGCAGTTACAGGGGGCGCTCAATTTCGAGCAATCAGCCCCAGCATTTT,CASSYRGRSISSNQPQHF
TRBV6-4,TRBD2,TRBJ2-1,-,TGTGCCAGCAGTGACGGGGGACTAGCGGGGAATGAGCAGTTCTTC,CASSDGGLAGNEQFF
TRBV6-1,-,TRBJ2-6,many,TGTGCTACAGGGAACTCTGGGGCCAACGTCCTGACTTTC,CATGNSGANVLTF
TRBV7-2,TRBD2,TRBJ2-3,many,TGTGCCAGCAGCTCCCGGGGTCTAGCGGGGGGGCCGACAGATACGCAGTATTTT,CASSSRGLAGGPTDTQYF
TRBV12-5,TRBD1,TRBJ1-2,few,TGTGCTAGTGCCACCAACAGGGGATTTGACTATGGCTACACCTTC,CASATNRGFDYGYTF
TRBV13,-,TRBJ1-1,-,TGTGCCAGCAGCTCGACAGGTTTAATGAACACTGAAGCTTTCTTT,CASSSTGLMNTEAFF
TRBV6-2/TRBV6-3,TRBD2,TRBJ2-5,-,TGTGCCAGCAGCGGACTAGCGGGGGGGTTGAAGACCCAGTACTTC,CASSGLAGGLKTQYF
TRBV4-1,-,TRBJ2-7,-,TGCGCCAGCAGCCAAGGACAGAGTCAAAGCTACATCCACTACGAGCAGTACTTC,CASSQGQSQSYIHYEQYF
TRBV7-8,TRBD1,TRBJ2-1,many,TGTGCCAGCAGCTTACGATACAGGGGCGGCAATGAGCAGTTCTTC,CASSLRYRGGNEQFF
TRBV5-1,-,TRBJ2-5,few,TGCGCCAGCATTGGAACACTACAAGAGACCCAGTACTTC,CASIGTLQETQYF
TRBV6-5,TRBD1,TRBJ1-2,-,TGTGCCAGCAGTTACTCGACCACAGGGGGAAAATATGGCTACACCTTC,CASSYSTTGGKYGYTF
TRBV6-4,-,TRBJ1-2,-,TGTGCCAGCAGGGACGTCCACAGGAATACTAACTATGGCTACACCTTC,CASRDVHRNTNYGYTF
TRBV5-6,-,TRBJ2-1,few,TGTGCCAGCAGCTTGGCCGGGAAAAAAGGCCTATCCATATACAATGAGCAGTTCTTC,CASSLAGKKGLSIYNEQFF
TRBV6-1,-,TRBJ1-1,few,TGTGCCAGCAGTGAAGCTTCGGACAGTCCGAACACTGAAGCTTTCTTT,CASSEASDSPNTEAFF
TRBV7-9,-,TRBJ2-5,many,TGTGCCAGCAGCCTCCGCGGGCAACAAGAGACCCAGTACTTC,CASSLRGQQETQYF
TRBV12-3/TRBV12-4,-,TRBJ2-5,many,TGTGCCAGCAGTTTTTTCTGGGTCGGGACAAGGAAAGAAGAGACCCAGTACTTC,CASSFFWVGTRKEETQYF
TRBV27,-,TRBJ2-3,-,TGTGCCAGCAGTCAGGGTTTTAACGGGGATACGCAGTATTTT,CASSQGFNGDTQYF
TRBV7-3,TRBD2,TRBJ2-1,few,TGTGCCAACCAAAAATGGGGGACTAGCGAGAATGAGCAGTTCTTC,CANQKWGTSENEQFF
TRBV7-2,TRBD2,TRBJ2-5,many,TGTGCCAGCAGCTATGGACTAGTGGAGACCCAGTACTTC,CASSYGLVETQYF
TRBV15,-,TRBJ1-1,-,TGTACCACCTCTGAACATGGCGGCATCATGAACACTGAAGCTTTCTTT,CTTSEHGGIMNTEAFF
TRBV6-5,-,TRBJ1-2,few,TGTGCCAGCTTGGCAGGCTCGTATGATGGCTACACCTTC,CASLAGSYDGYTF
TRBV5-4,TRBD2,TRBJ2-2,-,TGTGCCAGCAGCCCCTACAGCGGGGGGGACACCGGGGAGCTGTTTTTT,CASSPYSGGDTGELFF
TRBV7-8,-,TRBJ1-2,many,TGTGCCAGCAGCACGCGGACAGTCCTGGAAGATGGCTACACCTTC,CASSTRTVLEDGYTF
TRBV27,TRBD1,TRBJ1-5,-,TGTGCCAGCAGTGACAGGGGGGCTAGCAATCAGCCCCGGCATTTT,CASSDRGASNQPRHF
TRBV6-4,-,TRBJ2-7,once,TGTGCCAGCAGTGCCTTCGGGTCGAGCAACTACGAGCAGTACTTC,CASSAFGSSNYEQYF
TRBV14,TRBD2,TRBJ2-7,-,TGTGCCAGCAGCCACTTGGGCCAGCGGGGATACGAGCAGTACTTC,CASSHLGQRGYEQYF
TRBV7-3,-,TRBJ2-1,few,TGTGCCAGCAGCTTAAAGCCCGGGGCAGGGTGGGACTACAATGAGCAGTTCTTC,CASSLKPGAGWDYNEQFF
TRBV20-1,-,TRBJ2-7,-,TGCAGTGCTAGAGGACACGGGAGTGAGCAGTACTTC,CSARGHGSEQYF
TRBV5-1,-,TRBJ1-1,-,TGCGCCAGCAGCTTGGCCGATAAGGGAGTGAACACTGAAGCTTTCTTT,CASSLADKGVNTEAFF
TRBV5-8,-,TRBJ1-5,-,TGTGCCAGCACCTCGGGTGATAGCAATCAGCCCCAGCATTTT,CASTSGDSNQPQHF
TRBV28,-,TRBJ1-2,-,TGTGCCAGCAGTTTACGTAACTATGGCTACACCTTC,CASSLRNYGYTF
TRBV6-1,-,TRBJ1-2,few,TGTGCCAGCAGTGAAGCTGGGTTCTACGATGGCTACACCTTC,CASSEAGFYDGYTF
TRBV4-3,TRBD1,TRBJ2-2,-,TGCGCCAGCAGCCAACAAGACAGGGGGACGAACACCGGGGAGCTGTTTTTT,CASSQQDRGTNTGELFF
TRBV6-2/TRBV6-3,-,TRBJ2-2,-,TGTGCCAGCAGTTCTCTACACTGGGGGCAGGACCCAAACACCGGGGAGCTGTTTTTT,CASSSLHWGQDPNTGELFF
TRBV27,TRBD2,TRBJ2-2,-,TGTGCCAGCAGTTTCCAGCGGGGGGGCAGCACCGGGGAGCTGTTTTTT,CASSFQRGGSTGELFF
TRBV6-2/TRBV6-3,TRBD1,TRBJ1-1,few,TGTGCCAGCAGTTACACGGACAGGGGGAAGAACACTGAAGCTTTCTTT,CASSYTDRGKNTEAFF
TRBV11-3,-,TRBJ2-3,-,TGTGCCAGCAGCCCCCGAGCCGCAGGGCTTCCTACGGATACGCAGTATTTT,CASSPRAAGLPTDTQYF
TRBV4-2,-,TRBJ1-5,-,TGTGCCAGCAGCCAAACCAAAGTCACCCATCAGCCCCAGCATTTT,CASSQTKVTHQPQHF